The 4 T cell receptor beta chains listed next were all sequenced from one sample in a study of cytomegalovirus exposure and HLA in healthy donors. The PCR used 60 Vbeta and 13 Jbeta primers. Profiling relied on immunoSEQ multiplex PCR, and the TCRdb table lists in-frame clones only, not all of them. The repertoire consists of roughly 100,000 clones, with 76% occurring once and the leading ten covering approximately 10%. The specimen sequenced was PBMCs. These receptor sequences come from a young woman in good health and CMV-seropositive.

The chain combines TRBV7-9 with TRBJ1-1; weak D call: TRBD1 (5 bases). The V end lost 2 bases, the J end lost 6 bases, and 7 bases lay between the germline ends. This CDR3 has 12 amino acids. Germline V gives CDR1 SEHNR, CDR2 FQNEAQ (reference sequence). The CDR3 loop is CASSLRGAEAFF. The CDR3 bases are TGTGCCAGCAGCTTACGGGGGGCTGAAGCTTTCTTT.

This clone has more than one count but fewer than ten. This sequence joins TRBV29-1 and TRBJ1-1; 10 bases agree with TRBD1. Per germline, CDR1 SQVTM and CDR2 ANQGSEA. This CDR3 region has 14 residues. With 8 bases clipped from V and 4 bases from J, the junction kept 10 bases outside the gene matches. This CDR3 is CSTGTGAKFTEAFF. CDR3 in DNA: TGCAGCACCGGGACAGGGGCCAAATTCACTGAAGCTTTCTTT.

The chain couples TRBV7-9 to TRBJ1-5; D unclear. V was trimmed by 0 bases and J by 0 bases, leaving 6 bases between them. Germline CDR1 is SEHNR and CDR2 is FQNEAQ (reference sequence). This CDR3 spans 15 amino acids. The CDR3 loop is CASSLATRSNQPQHF. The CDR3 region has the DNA TGTGCCAGCAGCTTAGCGACACGTAGCAATCAGCCCCAGCATTTT. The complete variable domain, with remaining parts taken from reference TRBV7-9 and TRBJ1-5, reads DTGVSQNPRHKITKRGQNVTFRCDPISEHNRLYWYRQTLGQGPEFLTYFQNEAQLEKSRLLSDRFSAERPKGSFSTLEIQRTEQGDSAMYLCASSLATRSNQPQHFGDGTRLSIL.

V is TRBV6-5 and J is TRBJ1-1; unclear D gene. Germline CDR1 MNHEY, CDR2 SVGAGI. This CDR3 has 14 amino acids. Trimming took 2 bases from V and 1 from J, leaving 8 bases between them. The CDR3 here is CASSYRDENTEAFF. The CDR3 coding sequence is TGTGCCAGCAGTTACCGGGATGAGAACACTGAAGCTTTCTTT.